A selection of T cell receptor beta chains follows, all from one sample in a study of cytomegalovirus exposure and HLA in healthy donors. Sequencing was performed with immunoSEQ multiplex PCR; in TCRdb, only in-frame clones are kept and a portion is missing. The table has 150,000 to 200,000 clones, roughly 91% seen once. Specimen: PBMCs. The receptors come from a man aged 18 to 29 in good health and CMV-seropositive. Both conserved end residues are part of each CDR3. A D gene is named only where the DNA matches it firmly. The size entry is marked missing in some rows and otherwise reads once, few, many or a size class.

v_call	clone_size	d_call	j_call	cdr3_aa	cdr3_nt
TRBV30	few	-	TRBJ1-1	CAWRVVGGNTEAFF	TGTGCCTGGAGGGTGGTGGGAGGAAACACTGAAGCTTTCTTT
TRBV11-1	-	TRBD2	TRBJ2-3	CASSLVTSGSADTQYF	TGTGCCAGCAGCTTAGTCACTAGCGGGAGTGCAGATACGCAGTATTTT
TRBV19	-	TRBD1	TRBJ1-5	CASSRRGTGGLGDQPQHF	TGTGCCAGTAGCCGGAGGGGGACAGGGGGATTGGGGGATCAGCCCCAGCATTTT
TRBV5-1	once	-	TRBJ1-4	CASSLNFEKLFF	TGCGCCAGCAGCTTGAACTTTGAAAAACTGTTTTTT
TRBV18	-	-	TRBJ1-5	CASSPPGQGDNQPQHF	TGTGCCAGCTCACCACCGGGACAAGGGGACAATCAGCCCCAGCATTTT
TRBV7-2	-	TRBD1	TRBJ1-2	CASSSSGGFGYTF	TGTGCCAGCAGCTCTTCAGGGGGCTTTGGCTACACCTTC
TRBV5-1	-	TRBD1	TRBJ2-7	CASDPGGQGYEQYF	TGCGCCAGCGACCCTGGGGGACAGGGCTACGAGCAGTACTTC
TRBV18	-	TRBD1	TRBJ2-1	CASSPRDRGSYNEQFF	TGTGCCAGCTCACCAAGAGACAGGGGCTCCTACAATGAGCAGTTCTTC
TRBV20-1	-	-	TRBJ2-4	CSARDQAKEYF	TGCAGTGCTAGAGATCAGGCAAAAGAGTACTTC
TRBV27	-	-	TRBJ2-3	CASSFSSSSTDTQYF	TGTGCCAGCAGTTTCTCTAGTTCTAGCACAGATACGCAGTATTTT
TRBV5-1	-	-	TRBJ2-1	CASSLVLDPYNEQFF	TGCGCCAGCAGCTTGGTTTTAGATCCCTACAATGAGCAGTTCTTC
TRBV6-1	once	TRBD1	TRBJ1-1	CASSDVDRGLMYAFF	TGTGCCAGCAGTGACGTCGACAGGGGACTTATGTATGCTTTCTTT
TRBV10-3	-	TRBD2	TRBJ2-7	CAAGLAGVIYEQYF	TGTGCCGCCGGACTAGCGGGAGTTATTTACGAGCAGTACTTC
TRBV29-1	-	-	TRBJ2-7	CSAIRDNYEQYF	TGCAGCGCCATCCGGGACAACTACGAGCAGTACTTC
TRBV4-1	once	TRBD1	TRBJ2-7	CASSQVGGQGGYEQYF	TGCGCCAGCAGCCAAGTTGGGGGACAGGGGGGTTACGAGCAGTACTTC
TRBV4-1	-	TRBD1	TRBJ2-1	CASSQDRQGAYEQFF	TGCGCCAGCAGCCAAGACCGGCAGGGGGCTTATGAGCAGTTCTTC
TRBV7-9	-	-	TRBJ1-2	CASRMDTNYGYTF	TGTGCCAGCAGAATGGACACCAACTATGGCTACACCTTC
TRBV19	-	-	TRBJ2-4	CASSIGGRGKNIQYF	TGTGCCAGTAGTATAGGAGGCAGGGGAAAAAACATTCAGTACTTC
TRBV5-1	-	TRBD2	TRBJ2-7	CASSLPQVGTSGTHEQYF	TGCGCCAGCAGCCTACCACAGGTAGGGACTAGCGGGACCCACGAGCAGTACTTC
TRBV19	-	-	TRBJ2-1	CASAHVRDDYNEQFF	TGTGCCAGTGCCCATGTGCGGGATGATTACAATGAGCAGTTCTTC
TRBV4-1	-	TRBD2	TRBJ2-3	CASSQSGRAIDTQYF	TGCGCCAGCAGCCAAAGCGGGAGGGCTATAGATACGCAGTATTTT
TRBV5-4	-	-	TRBJ2-2	CASSVLLNTGELFF	TGTGCCAGCAGCGTCCTATTGAACACCGGGGAGCTGTTTTTT
TRBV27	-	-	TRBJ1-1	CASSLESGTEAFF	TGTGCCAGCAGTTTAGAATCAGGCACTGAAGCTTTCTTT
TRBV7-8	-	TRBD1	TRBJ1-2	CASSRSGRDRGGYTF	TGTGCCAGCAGCCGTTCTGGTCGGGACAGGGGTGGCTACACCTTC
TRBV5-4	-	TRBD2	TRBJ2-1	CASSTKAGGAYNEQFF	TGTGCCAGCAGCACCAAAGCGGGAGGTGCCTACAATGAGCAGTTCTTC
TRBV6-5	-	TRBD1	TRBJ1-1	CASKRQGVRNTEAFF	TGTGCCAGCAAGAGGCAGGGGGTTCGAAACACTGAAGCTTTCTTT
TRBV19	-	-	TRBJ2-1	CASTPRGVRGGEQFF	TGTGCCAGCACCCCTAGAGGGGTAAGGGGAGGTGAGCAGTTCTTC
TRBV19	-	TRBD1	TRBJ1-2	CASRRSGGAYGYTF	TGTGCCAGTAGACGTTCAGGGGGCGCATATGGCTACACCTTC
TRBV28	-	-	TRBJ1-5	CASSLEEAGHQPQHF	TGTGCCAGCAGTTTAGAAGAGGCAGGGCATCAGCCCCAGCATTTT
TRBV27	-	-	TRBJ2-3	CASSRRDNTDTQYF	TGTGCCAGCAGCCGCCGGGACAACACAGATACGCAGTATTTT
TRBV5-4	few	TRBD2	TRBJ2-2	CASSGSGGANAGELFF	TGTGCCAGCAGCGGCTCCGGGGGGGCAAACGCCGGGGAGCTGTTTTTT
TRBV28	-	-	TRBJ2-7	CASSFSQASYEQYF	TGTGCCAGCAGTTTCTCTCAGGCCAGCTACGAGCAGTACTTC